These 25 T cell receptor beta chains were all obtained from the same sample, sequenced in a study of blood T cell repertoires in COVID-19. Using immunoSEQ multiplex PCR, the repertoire was profiled, and TCRdb retains in-frame clones only, with some absent. The data contain about 270,000 clones, about 87% of them seen just once; the ten biggest clones take up around 2.9%. What was sequenced was PBMCs or T cells enriched from blood (not recorded which). All receptors come from a woman in her 50s who had recovered from COVID-19.

A few counts support this clone. The J gene is TRBJ2-5, the V gene TRBV5-6; 11 nucleotides agree with TRBD1. Losses at the gene ends were 3 bases for V and 5 bases for J; bases not matched to a gene: 6. In germline, CDR1 is SGHDT, CDR2 YYEEEE. The CDR3 consists of 15 residues. CDR3 loop: CASSSAGTGGETQYF. In nucleotides, the CDR3 is TGTGCCAGCAGCTCCGCCGGGACAGGGGGGGAGACCCAGTACTTC.

The V and J genes are TRBV5-6 and TRBJ2-5, with D perhaps matching TRBD2 (6 bases). V was trimmed by 1 base and J by 3 bases, leaving 13 bases between them. CDR3 length: 15 amino acids. CDR1 SGHDT and CDR2 YYEEEE come from the germline V gene. CDR3 residues: CASSLFRREEETQYF. As DNA, the CDR3 is TGTGCCAGCAGCTTGTTCCGCAGGGAGGAAGAGACCCAGTACTTC.

The rearrangement uses TRBV18 and TRBJ1-1; D not certain. This CDR3 is built from 13 residues. CDR1 is KGHSH and CDR2 is LQKENI in the germline V gene. V lost 3 bases and J lost 1, with 6 bases in between. The CDR3 is CASSPGKNTEAFF. CDR3 coding DNA: TGTGCCAGCTCACCGGGCAAGAACACTGAAGCTTTCTTT.

The chain employs TRBV5-3 and TRBJ2-3; D may be TRBD2 (6 bases). Being an ORF, TRBV5-3 has a function that is uncertain. Trimming removed 2 bases from V and 5 bases from J, with 15 bases in between. The length of the CDR3 is 15 residues. The CDR3 loop is CARSFSGREGDTQYF. CDR3 nucleotide sequence: TGTGCCAGAAGCTTCTCCGGGAGAGAGGGAGATACGCAGTATTTT.

The J gene is TRBJ2-7, the V gene TRBV2, with a tentative D call TRBD2 (5 bases). This CDR3 region has 14 residues. Germline V gene data show CDR1 as SNHLY and CDR2 as FYNNEI. Between the trimmed V and J ends, which lost 3 bases and 0 bases, there was a span of 9 bases. This CDR3 is CASSDSGNSYEQYF. The CDR3 DNA follows: TGTGCCAGCAGTGACTCGGGAAACTCCTACGAGCAGTACTTC.

This chain connects TRBV19 to TRBJ1-5, with D unresolved. V gave up 0 bases and J gave up 4 bases, with 13 bases separating them. Germline CDR1 reads LNHDA; CDR2 reads SQIVND (reference sequence). The CDR3 has 16 amino acids. CDR3 loop: CASSIEGPRANQPQHF. CDR3 DNA sequence: TGTGCCAGTAGTATAGAGGGTCCGAGGGCGAATCAGCCCCAGCATTTT.

This clone was detected once. The gene calls are TRBV7-2 and TRBJ2-2; no definite D call. Trimming stripped 3 bases from V and 6 bases from J, with 11 bases between. CDR3 length: 14 residues. The germline V gene encodes CDR1 SGHTA and CDR2 FQGNSA. The chain's CDR3 is CASSFDMSAGELFF. The CDR3 nucleotides read TGTGCCAGCAGCTTCGATATGTCGGCCGGGGAGCTGTTTTTT.

The V call is TRBV7-9, the J call TRBJ1-4; D unresolved. In germline, CDR1 is SEHNR, CDR2 FQNEAQ (reference sequence). Trimming took 1 base from V and 0 from J, leaving 9 bases between them. The CDR3 runs 16 residues. In DNA, the CDR3 is TGTGCCAGCAGCTTAGGGGCCTCAGCAACTAATGAAAAACTGTTTTTT. Translating gives CASSLGASATNEKLFF. The full variable domain, in which reference TRBV7-9 and TRBJ1-4 provide the parts outside the CDR3, is DTGVSQNPRHKITKRGQNVTFRCDPISEHNRLYWYRQTLGQGPEFLTYFQNEAQLEKSRLLSDRFSAERPKGSFSTLEIQRTEQGDSAMYLCASSLGASATNEKLFFGSGTQLSVL.

J is TRBJ1-5 and V is TRBV6-2 or TRBV6-3; no firm D call. CDR1 is MNHEY and CDR2 is SVGEGT in the germline V gene. V gave up 0 bases and J gave up 5 bases, with 8 bases separating them. The CDR3 length is 14 residues. CDR3 bases: TGTGCCAGCAGTTACTCGAACATTTATCAGCCCCAGCATTTT. Translation: CASSYSNIYQPQHF.

In DNA form, the CDR3 reads TGTGCCAGCAGCCAAGGGCCCAGGGGTGGCTACGAGCAGTACTTC. Translated: CASSQGPRGGYEQYF. The J gene is TRBJ2-7, the V gene TRBV14; TRBD1 is a possible D gene (6 bases). Germline CDR1 and CDR2: SGHDN and FVKESK. The CDR3 has 15 amino acids. Trimming took off 1 base at V and 3 bases at J, with 13 bases between the two ends.

For this clone: Germline and junction disagree at one end, which may indicate a read error. This rearrangement joins TRBV2 to TRBJ1-4, with 8 bases lining up with TRBD1. The CDR3 contains 15 residues. CDR1 and CDR2 (germline): SNHLY, FYNNEI. As DNA, the CDR3 is TGTGCCAGCATTGAACAGGGGGGAGGTGGTGAAAAACTGTTTTTT. Translated: CASIEQGGGGEKLFF.

DNA of the CDR3: TGTGCCAGCAGCCAGACAGGGGGAGAAAGATATGGCTACACCTTC. Translating gives CASSQTGGERYGYTF. J is TRBJ1-2 and V is TRBV4-2, with TRBD1 identical over 9 bases. From germline, CDR1 is LGHNA and CDR2 YNFKEQ. J was trimmed by 5 bases and V by 3 bases; bases with no gene match: 7. This CDR3 has 15 amino acids.

For the CDR3, the DNA is TGTGCCAGCAGTCCCGCCCCGACAGGGTTGGCTGAAGCTTTCTTT. As protein: CASSPAPTGLAEAFF. This sequence joins TRBV28 and TRBJ1-1, with 7 bases fitting TRBD1. CDR3 length equals 15 residues. Germline assignment: CDR1 MDHEN and CDR2 SYDVKM. The trim removed 5 bases at V and 6 bases at J, leaving 12 bases unmatched.

This sequence joins TRBV5-8 and TRBJ2-3; 10 nucleotides align to TRBD2. V trimming: 2 bases; J trimming: 3 bases; junction bases outside the gene matches: 12. Germline V CDR1 and CDR2: SGHTS, YDEGEE. There are 18 residues in the CDR3. The DNA for the CDR3 is TGTGCCAGCAGCTTTTTAGCGGGAGGAATCGGGGTAACAGATACGCAGTATTTT. Translating gives CASSFLAGGIGVTDTQYF.

This chain uses TRBV7-2 with TRBJ2-5; 9 bases align to TRBD2. The length of the CDR3 is 16 residues. Germline CDR1 and CDR2: SGHTA and FQGNSA. Germline trimming cut 7 bases from V and 2 bases from J; bases unmatched to any gene: 11. DNA of the CDR3: TGTGCCAGCACCCTCGGCGGGGGGGGGCTACAAGAGACCCAGTACTTC. It is translated as CASTLGGGGLQETQYF.

The chain has TRBV11-2 and TRBJ2-7, with 10 bases aligning to TRBD1. The CDR3 is 15 amino acids. With 5 bases clipped from V and 2 bases from J, the junction kept 6 bases outside the gene matches. CDR1 is SGHAT and CDR2 is FQNNGV in the germline V gene. In nucleotides, the CDR3 is TGTGCCAGCAGCCTTAGGGGGACAGGGGCCTACGAGCAGTACTTC. Translation gives CASSLRGTGAYEQYF.

CDR3 amino acids: CASSLVPSSGNTIYF. In nucleotides, the CDR3 is TGCGCCAGCAGCTTGGTTCCCAGCTCTGGAAACACCATATATTTT. The chain combines TRBV5-1 with TRBJ1-3; D gene uncertain. Germline V gene lookup returns CDR1 SGHRS and CDR2 YFSETQ. V shed 0 bases and J shed 0 bases, with 7 bases lying between them. CDR3 length equals 15 residues.

The chain links TRBV11-3 to TRBJ2-2; TRBD2 matches at 13 bases. Per germline, CDR1 SGHNT and CDR2 YENEEA. The CDR3 loop spans 16 amino acids. Trimming at V came to 4 bases and at J to 6 bases, leaving 5 bases not matched to a gene. The CDR3 is CASSSRLAGGAGELFF. The CDR3 region has the DNA TGTGCCAGCAGCTCGAGACTAGCGGGAGGAGCCGGGGAGCTGTTTTTT.

The chain has TRBV25-1 and TRBJ1-4; 8 positions agree with TRBD1. Germline lookup yields CDR1 MGHDK and CDR2 SYGVNS. The ends lost 4 bases at V and 8 bases at J; junction bases unmatched: 12. The CDR3 has 16 residues. The CDR3 DNA reads as TGTGCCAGCAGTGCCTTCTCCGGGACAGGTACAGAAAAACTGTTTTTT. Translation: CASSAFSGTGTEKLFF. Full variable domain (remainder filled in from reference TRBV25-1 and TRBJ1-4): EADIYQTPRYLVIGTGKKITLECSQTMGHDKMYWYQQDPGMELHLIHYSYGVNSTEKGDLSSESTVSRIRTEHFPLTLESARPSHTSQYLCASSAFSGTGTEKLFFGSGTQLSVL.

This clone was observed a few times. The chain has TRBV30 and TRBJ2-1; the D is unclear. Trimming shortened V by 4 bases and J by 10 bases, and 11 bases separated the two germline ends. The CDR3 has 11 residues. CDR1 is GTSNPN, CDR2 SVGIG, per germline (reference sequence). The CDR3 protein is CAWTPGYEQFF. DNA of the CDR3: TGTGCCTGGACCCCAGGCTACGAGCAGTTCTTC.

V usage is TRBV7-6 and J usage is TRBJ1-1; D uncertain. The CDR3 loop spans 13 amino acids. Germline CDR1 is SGHVS and CDR2 is FNYEAQ. The germline V and J ends were trimmed by 3 bases and 0 bases, with 5 bases remaining between them. The CDR3 region is CASSLSMNTEAFF. Here the CDR3 DNA reads TGTGCCAGCAGCTTGTCCATGAACACTGAAGCTTTCTTT.

The chain employs TRBV5-1 and TRBJ1-1; unclear D gene. Trimming removed 0 bases at V and 3 bases at J, with 9 bases between. The CDR3 extends over 14 amino acids. Germline V gene data show CDR1 as SGHRS and CDR2 as YFSETQ. The CDR3 DNA sequence: TGCGCCAGCAGCTTGGGGACTGAGTACACTGAAGCTTTCTTT. Translated: CASSLGTEYTEAFF.

This clone occurred once. This chain connects TRBV13 to TRBJ2-1; D possibly corresponds to TRBD1 (5 bases). Per germline, CDR1 PRHDT and CDR2 FYEKMQ (reference sequence). The V and J ends lost 7 bases and 4 bases respectively, with 17 bases between them. CDR3 size: 15 residues. CDR3 sequence (DNA): TGTGCCAGCATCAAGGACAACCGGCGGTACAATGAGCAGTTCTTC. Its protein is CASIKDNRRYNEQFF.

Only one count was recorded for this clone. This CDR3 is CASSPRTSGRQSYNEQFF. In nucleotides, the CDR3 is TGTGCCAGCAGCCCAAGGACTAGCGGGAGACAGTCCTACAATGAGCAGTTCTTC. The chain combines TRBV14 with TRBJ2-1; TRBD2 matches 13 bases. The V gene's germline CDR1 is SGHDN and CDR2 FVKESK. CDR3 length: 18 residues. The trim removed 4 bases at V and 1 base at J, leaving 7 bases unmatched. Combining the CDR3 with reference TRBV14 and TRBJ2-1 gives the whole variable domain EAGVTQFPSHSVIEKGQTVTLRCDPISGHDNLYWYRRVMGKEIKFLLHFVKESKQDESGMPNNRFLAERTGGTYSTLKVQPAELEDSGVYFCASSPRTSGRQSYNEQFFGPGTRLTVL.

The chain combines TRBV28 with TRBJ1-4, with unresolved D. The germline V and J ends were trimmed by 6 bases and 8 bases, with 16 bases remaining between them. Germline CDR1 and CDR2: MDHEN and SYDVKM. This CDR3 is 14 amino acids long. The CDR3 bases are TGTGCCAGCAGCCCCCCAGCGGGTGGGGAAAAACTGTTTTTT. Translation gives CASSPPAGGEKLFF. Based on the CDR3 plus reference TRBV28 and TRBJ1-4, the full variable domain is DVKVTQSSRYLVKRTGEKVFLECVQDMDHENMFWYRQDPGLGLRLIYFSYDVKMKEKGDIPEGYSVSREKKERFSLILESASTNQTSMYLCASSPPAGGEKLFFGSGTQLSVL.